The rows below give T cell receptor beta chains drawn from one sample of a study of blood T cell repertoires in COVID-19. Sequencing used immunoSEQ multiplex PCR; TCRdb keeps in-frame clones, though not all of them. The sample has 65,000 to 70,000 clones, 70% to 90% seen once. Material: peripheral blood. These TCRs come from a woman aged 60 to 75 with acute or convalescent COVID-19. The CDR3 runs from the conserved cysteine through the conserved F or W. Fields, in order: D gene, clone size, J gene, V gene, CDR3 protein, CDR3 DNA. D genes are given only for firm matches. The listing skips clone size in some rows; elsewhere it reads once, few, many or a size class.

TRBD1,NA,TRBJ1-3,TRBV6-5,CASSSTGTGNTIYF,TGTGCCAGCAGTTCGACAGGGACTGGAAACACCATATATTTT
NA,NA,TRBJ2-1,TRBV18,CASSPSPLIQGGNEQFF,TGTGCCAGCTCACCCTCCCCCTTGATCCAAGGAGGCAATGAGCAGTTCTTC
NA,few,TRBJ1-2,TRBV2,CASLPAWTENYGYTF,TGTGCCAGCCTCCCGGCCTGGACAGAGAACTATGGCTACACCTTC
NA,NA,TRBJ1-1,TRBV3-1/TRBV3-2,CASSQALPALNTEAFF,TGTGCCAGCAGCCAAGCTTTACCCGCGTTGAACACTGAAGCTTTCTTT
NA,once,TRBJ1-2,TRBV30,CAWSVGGGGGYTF,TGTGCCTGGAGTGTAGGAGGGGGGGGTGGCTACACCTTC
TRBD1,NA,TRBJ2-1,TRBV28,CASSSRTGGVYNEQFF,TGTGCCAGCAGTTCCCGGACAGGGGGCGTCTACAATGAGCAGTTCTTC
TRBD1,NA,TRBJ1-5,TRBV4-2,CASSQAVQGGNQPQHF,TGTGCCAGCAGCCAAGCCGTACAGGGGGGCAATCAGCCCCAGCATTTT
TRBD1,few,TRBJ1-6,TRBV6-6,CASSPRDRESGNSPLHF,TGTGCCAGCAGTCCCCGGGACAGGGAGTCGGGTAATTCACCCCTCCACTTT
NA,NA,TRBJ2-4,TRBV18,CASSPPGADRGSKNIQYF,TGTGCCAGCTCACCACCGGGAGCCGATCGGGGGTCCAAAAACATTCAGTACTTC
TRBD2,NA,TRBJ2-3,TRBV9,CASSVGGGGPRTDTQYF,TGTGCCAGCAGCGTAGGTGGCGGGGGGCCCCGCACAGATACGCAGTATTTT
TRBD1,few,TRBJ1-2,TRBV4-2,CASSQEERGRDYGYTF,TGTGCCAGCAGCCAAGAGGAAAGGGGGCGAGACTATGGCTACACCTTC
NA,NA,TRBJ1-1,TRBV29-1,CSVGGRLNTEAFF,TGCAGCGTTGGGGGGCGCCTGAACACTGAAGCTTTCTTT
NA,NA,TRBJ2-7,TRBV19,CASSPRQGGYEQYF,TGTGCCAGCAGTCCGCGGCAGGGCGGATACGAGCAGTACTTC
TRBD2,NA,TRBJ2-3,TRBV19,CASGRATTDTQYF,TGTGCCAGCGGGAGGGCCACGACAGATACGCAGTATTTT
TRBD2,NA,TRBJ2-1,TRBV4-2,CASSQEWLAGGNEQFF,TGTGCCAGCAGCCAAGAGTGGCTAGCGGGGGGAAATGAGCAGTTCTTC
NA,NA,TRBJ1-1,TRBV2,CASSLSRPGTEAFF,TGTGCCAGCAGCCTTTCACGACCGGGTACTGAAGCTTTCTTT
NA,NA,TRBJ1-3,TRBV5-1,CASSLVAGGNTIYF,TGCGCCAGCAGCTTGGTGGCAGGTGGAAACACCATATATTTT
TRBD1,NA,TRBJ1-3,TRBV2,CASSEGTGISGNTIYF,TGTGCCAGCAGTGAAGGGACAGGCATCTCTGGAAACACCATATATTTT
NA,NA,TRBJ1-5,TRBV28,CASRESNQPQHF,TGTGCCAGCAGGGAGAGCAATCAGCCCCAGCATTTT
TRBD2,once,TRBJ2-7,TRBV30,CAWSIWTSGSWGGEQYF,TGTGCCTGGAGTATTTGGACTAGCGGGAGCTGGGGCGGCGAGCAGTACTTC
NA,once,TRBJ1-2,TRBV28,CASSELQGLAYGYTF,TGTGCCAGCAGCGAGCTTCAGGGGTTGGCCTATGGCTACACCTTC
TRBD1,NA,TRBJ2-7,TRBV10-3,CAIRTGDDYEQYF,TGTGCCATCCGCACAGGGGATGACTACGAGCAGTACTTC
NA,NA,TRBJ2-2,TRBV9,CASSVAGETGELFF,TGTGCCAGCAGCGTAGCGGGGGAAACCGGGGAGCTGTTTTTT
NA,once,TRBJ2-1,TRBV18,CASSPDGAGAYYNEQFF,TGTGCCAGCTCACCCGACGGGGCGGGGGCTTACTACAATGAGCAGTTCTTC
TRBD1,once,TRBJ2-5,TRBV6-5,CASARDRGETQYF,TGTGCCAGCGCCAGGGACAGGGGAGAGACCCAGTACTTC
NA,NA,TRBJ2-1,TRBV7-9,CASSLGTGKGYNEQFF,TGTGCCAGCAGCTTAGGAACAGGGAAGGGCTACAATGAGCAGTTCTTC
NA,NA,TRBJ1-5,TRBV4-1,CASSQGINKPDQPQHF,TGCGCCAGCAGCCAAGGCATAAACAAACCTGATCAGCCCCAGCATTTT
TRBD2,NA,TRBJ2-1,TRBV5-4,CASSLAGRGDEQFF,TGTGCCAGCAGCTTGGCGGGGAGGGGCGATGAGCAGTTCTTC
NA,NA,TRBJ2-1,TRBV9,CASSVGGTNEQFF,TGTGCCAGCAGCGTTGGAGGGACCAATGAGCAGTTCTTC
TRBD2,NA,TRBJ2-1,TRBV19,CASSISGGPGNEQFF,TGTGCCAGTAGTATTTCGGGAGGGCCGGGTAATGAGCAGTTCTTC
NA,NA,TRBJ1-6,TRBV19,CASSTDQGNSPLHF,TGTGCCAGTAGTACTGACCAGGGGAATTCACCCCTCCACTTT
NA,NA,TRBJ2-7,TRBV3-1/TRBV3-2,CASSQGFAGLYEQYF,TGTGCCAGCAGCCAAGGATTTGCAGGATTGTACGAGCAGTACTTC
NA,NA,TRBJ2-1,TRBV7-6,CASSLAGVVYNEQFF,TGTGCCAGCAGCTTAGCGGGAGTGGTCTACAATGAGCAGTTCTTC
TRBD1,NA,TRBJ1-2,TRBV27,CASSSPDRGLKGYTF,TGTGCCAGCTCATCCCCGGACAGGGGCCTTAAGGGCTACACCTTC
TRBD1,NA,TRBJ1-2,TRBV23-1,CASSHWGQGANYGYTF,TGCGCCAGCAGTCATTGGGGACAGGGGGCAAACTATGGCTACACCTTC
TRBD1,NA,TRBJ2-1,TRBV7-9,CASSPRGQVSYNEQFF,TGTGCCAGCAGCCCCCGGGGACAGGTATCCTACAATGAGCAGTTCTTC
TRBD1,NA,TRBJ2-7,TRBV19,CATSGGRRMAYEQYF,TGTGCCACCTCAGGGGGACGACGGATGGCCTACGAGCAGTACTTC
TRBD1,once,TRBJ2-7,TRBV30,CAWSSGDRGRAWEQYF,TGTGCCTGGAGTTCGGGTGACAGGGGGCGAGCCTGGGAGCAGTACTTC
TRBD1,NA,TRBJ1-1,TRBV27,CASRRTGATEAFF,TGTGCCAGCAGGCGGACAGGGGCCACTGAAGCTTTCTTT